The rows below give T cell receptor beta chains drawn from one sample of a study of OX40 agonist ivuxolimab in advanced cancers. TCRdb keeps only in-frame clones here, not all; method: immunoSEQ multiplex PCR. Altogether around 70,000 clones are present, 84% being singletons, with the ten largest covering 0.9% to 1.4%. The sample was CD4+ or CD8+ T cells sorted from blood, taken in a trial of the OX40 agonist ivuxolimab. The origin of the receptors is an adult with an advanced solid tumor such as melanoma, head and neck, liver or kidney cancer. CDR3s include the opening cysteine and the closing phenylalanine or tryptophan. D genes are given only for firm matches. Not every row has a clone size; where given, it reads once, few, many or a size class.

TRBJ1-6 | . | . | TRBV5-4 | TGTGCCAGCAGCTTCGTAACTCGTCCACGTCGGGCCTATAATTCACCCCTCCACTTT | CASSFVTRPRRAYNSPLHF
TRBJ2-7 | . | . | TRBV15 | TGTGCCACCAGCAGAGATCGGTTTGAGCAGTACTTC | CATSRDRFEQYF
TRBJ2-2 | . | TRBD2 | TRBV7-2 | TGTGCCAGCAGCCCCCAACTAGCGGGGGTTACCGGGGAGCTGTTTTTT | CASSPQLAGVTGELFF
TRBJ1-5 | few | TRBD1 | TRBV6-5 | TGTGCCAGTGGGACAGGGGGAATTCAGCCCCAGCATTTT | CASGTGGIQPQHF
TRBJ2-2 | few | TRBD1 | TRBV5-1 | TGCGCCAGCACCCCGGACAGGGGGAACACCGGGGAGCTGTTTTTT | CASTPDRGNTGELFF
TRBJ2-5 | . | . | TRBV6-4 | TGTGCCTCAGGGGGGGAGACCCAGTACTTC | CASGGETQYF
TRBJ2-3 | . | TRBD2 | TRBV7-9 | TGTGCCAGCAGCTCACAGACTAGCGGCACAGATACGCAGTATTTT | CASSSQTSGTDTQYF
TRBJ2-3 | . | TRBD2 | TRBV5-1 | TGCGCCAGCAGCGAGGCGGGGGGCCCAGATACGCAGTATTTT | CASSEAGGPDTQYF
TRBJ2-5 | . | . | TRBV5-6 | TGTGCCAGCAGCTTTACAGGGGGGGCAGATGAGACCCAGTACTTC | CASSFTGGADETQYF
TRBJ2-5 | once | . | TRBV4-1 | TGCGCCAGCAGCTCCGATAGGGCCCAAGAGACCCAGTACTTC | CASSSDRAQETQYF
TRBJ1-3 | . | . | TRBV7-9 | TGTGCCAGCAGCGGGCCCCGGGACAAGGGGGAACTAACTGGAAACACCATATATTTT | CASSGPRDKGELTGNTIYF
TRBJ2-3 | . | . | TRBV5-4 | TGTGCCAGCAGCCATACCACACCTTATATTTATACGCAGTATTTT | CASSHTTPYIYTQYF
TRBJ2-5 | . | . | TRBV5-1 | TGCGCCAGCAGCTTGGCCCTACTAGTCAATCAAGAGACCCAGTACTTC | CASSLALLVNQETQYF
TRBJ2-2 | . | . | TRBV29-1 | TGCAGCGTTGGACGCGAGACGACCACCGGGGAGCTGTTTTTT | CSVGRETTTGELFF
TRBJ1-1 | . | . | TRBV7-2 | TGTGCCAGCAGCTTACCTGGACTGTACACTGAAGCTTTCTTT | CASSLPGLYTEAFF
TRBJ1-2 | . | TRBD1 | TRBV11-2 | TGTGCCAGCAGCTCCGGGACAGGGGCCTATGGCTACACCTTC | CASSSGTGAYGYTF